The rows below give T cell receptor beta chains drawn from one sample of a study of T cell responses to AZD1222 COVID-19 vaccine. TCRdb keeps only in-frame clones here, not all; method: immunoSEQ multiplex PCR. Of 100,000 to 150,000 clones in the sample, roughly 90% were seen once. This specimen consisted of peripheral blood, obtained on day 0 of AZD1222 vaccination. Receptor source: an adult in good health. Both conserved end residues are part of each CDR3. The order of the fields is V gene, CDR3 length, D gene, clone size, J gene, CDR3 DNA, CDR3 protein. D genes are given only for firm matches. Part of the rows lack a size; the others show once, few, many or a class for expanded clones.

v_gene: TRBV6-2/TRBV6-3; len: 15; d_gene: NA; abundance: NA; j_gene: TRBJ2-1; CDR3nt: TGTGCCAGCAGTTACGGGCGGGACCAATACAATGAGCAGTTCTTC; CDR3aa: CASSYGRDQYNEQFF
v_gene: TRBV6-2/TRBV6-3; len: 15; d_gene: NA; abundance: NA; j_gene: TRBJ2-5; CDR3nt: TGTGCCAGCAGTTACTCGGACTTCGCCCAAGAGACCCAGTACTTC; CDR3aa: CASSYSDFAQETQYF
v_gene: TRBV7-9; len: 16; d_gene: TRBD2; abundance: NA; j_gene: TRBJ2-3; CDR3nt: TGTGCCAGCAGCTTAGCAGCGGGGGTTAGCACAGATACGCAGTATTTT; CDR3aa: CASSLAAGVSTDTQYF
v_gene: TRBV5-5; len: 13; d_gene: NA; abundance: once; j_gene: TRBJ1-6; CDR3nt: TGTGCCAGCAGCTACGTCCGAAATTCACCCCTCCACTTT; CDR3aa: CASSYVRNSPLHF
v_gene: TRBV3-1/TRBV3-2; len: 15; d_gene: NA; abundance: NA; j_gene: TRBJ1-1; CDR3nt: TGTGCCAGCAGCCCGACCGCACCTTCTAACACTGAAGCTTTCTTT; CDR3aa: CASSPTAPSNTEAFF
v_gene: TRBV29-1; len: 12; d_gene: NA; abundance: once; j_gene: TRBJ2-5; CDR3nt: TGCAGCGTCTCCCCGGACCAAGAGACCCAGTACTTC; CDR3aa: CSVSPDQETQYF
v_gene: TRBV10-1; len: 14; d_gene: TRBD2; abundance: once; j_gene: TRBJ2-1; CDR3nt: TGCGCCACCGGTAGCGGGAGCCAGTCCAATGAGCAGTTCTTC; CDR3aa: CATGSGSQSNEQFF
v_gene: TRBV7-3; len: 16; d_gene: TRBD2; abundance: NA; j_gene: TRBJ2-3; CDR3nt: TGTGCCAGCAGCTTTGATGGTAGCGGGGGGTCAGATACGCAGTATTTT; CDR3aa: CASSFDGSGGSDTQYF
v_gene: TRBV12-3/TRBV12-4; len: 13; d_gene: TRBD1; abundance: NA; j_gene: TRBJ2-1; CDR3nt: TGTGCCAGCAACCTGGACAGGTTCAATGAGCAGTTCTTC; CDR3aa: CASNLDRFNEQFF
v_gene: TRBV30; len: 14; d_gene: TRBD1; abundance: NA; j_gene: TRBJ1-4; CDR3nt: TGTGCCTGGAGCACCGGGACAGGAAATGAAAAACTGTTTTTT; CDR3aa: CAWSTGTGNEKLFF
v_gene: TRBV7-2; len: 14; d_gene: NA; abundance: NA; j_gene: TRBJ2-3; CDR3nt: TGTGCCAGCAGGCCCGGACTCCCGGTAGATACGCAGTATTTT; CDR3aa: CASRPGLPVDTQYF
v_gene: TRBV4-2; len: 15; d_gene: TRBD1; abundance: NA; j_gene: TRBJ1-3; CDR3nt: TGTGCCAGCAGCCAAGAAGGGGGCATTGGAAACACCATATATTTT; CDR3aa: CASSQEGGIGNTIYF
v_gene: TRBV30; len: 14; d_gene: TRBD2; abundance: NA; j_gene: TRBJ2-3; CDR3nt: TGTGCCTTTCACCGGGACTACCGCACAGATACGCAGTATTTT; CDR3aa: CAFHRDYRTDTQYF
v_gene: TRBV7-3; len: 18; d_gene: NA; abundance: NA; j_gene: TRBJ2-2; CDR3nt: TGTGCCAGCAGCTTAATGGGCGTACGGCGGGATGGCACCGGGGAGCTGTTTTTT; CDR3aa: CASSLMGVRRDGTGELFF
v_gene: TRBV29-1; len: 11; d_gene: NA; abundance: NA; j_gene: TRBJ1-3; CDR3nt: TGCAGCGTAGGGCATGGAGGCACCATATATTTT; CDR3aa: CSVGHGGTIYF
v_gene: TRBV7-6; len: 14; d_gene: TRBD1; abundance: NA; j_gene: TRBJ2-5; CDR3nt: TGTGCCAGCAGCTTAGGGGGACAGGTTGAGACCCAGTACTTC; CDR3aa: CASSLGGQVETQYF
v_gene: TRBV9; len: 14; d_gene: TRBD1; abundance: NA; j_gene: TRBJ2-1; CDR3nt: TGTGCCAGCAGCGTGGGGACAGCCTACAATGAGCAGTTCTTC; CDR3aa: CASSVGTAYNEQFF
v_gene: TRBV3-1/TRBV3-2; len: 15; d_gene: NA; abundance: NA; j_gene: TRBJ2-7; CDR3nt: TGTGCCAGCAGCCAAGCAGGCAAAGGGCTCTACGAGCAGTACTTC; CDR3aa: CASSQAGKGLYEQYF
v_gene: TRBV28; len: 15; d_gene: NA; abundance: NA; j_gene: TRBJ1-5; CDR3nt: TGTGCCAGCAGCCGGAGGTTCAGGGTAAATCAGCCCCAGCATTTT; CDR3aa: CASSRRFRVNQPQHF
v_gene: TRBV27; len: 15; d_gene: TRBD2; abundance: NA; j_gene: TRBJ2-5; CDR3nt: TGTGCCAGCAGATCTGGACTAGCGGGAGTAGAGACCCAGTACTTC; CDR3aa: CASRSGLAGVETQYF
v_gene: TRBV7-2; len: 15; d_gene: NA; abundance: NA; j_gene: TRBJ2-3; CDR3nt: TGTGCCAGCAGCTTTAGCCTGAAAAGCACAGATACGCAGTATTTT; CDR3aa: CASSFSLKSTDTQYF
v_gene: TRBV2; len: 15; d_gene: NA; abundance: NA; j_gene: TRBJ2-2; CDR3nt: TGTGCCAGCACCCCAATTGAGCTAGCCCCCGGGGAGCTGTTTTTT; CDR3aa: CASTPIELAPGELFF
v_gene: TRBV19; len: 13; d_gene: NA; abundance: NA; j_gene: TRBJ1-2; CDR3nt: TGTGCTACCCGGTCGGGGGCGAGAATTGGCTACACCTTC; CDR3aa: CATRSGARIGYTF
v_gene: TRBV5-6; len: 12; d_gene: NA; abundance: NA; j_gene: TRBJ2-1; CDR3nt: TGTGCCAGCAGCTTGGGACAGAATGAGCAGTTCTTC; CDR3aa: CASSLGQNEQFF
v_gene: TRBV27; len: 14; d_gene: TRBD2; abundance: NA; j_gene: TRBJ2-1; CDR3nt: TGTGCCAGCAGGACTAGCGGGAAGTACAATGAGCAGTTCTTC; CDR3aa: CASRTSGKYNEQFF
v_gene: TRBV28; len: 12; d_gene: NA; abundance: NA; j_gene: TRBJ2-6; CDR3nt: TGTGCCAGCAATACGGGGGCCAACGTCCTGACTTTC; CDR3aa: CASNTGANVLTF
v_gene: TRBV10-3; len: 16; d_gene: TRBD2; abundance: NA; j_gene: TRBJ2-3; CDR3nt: TGTGCCACGGGACTAGCCGAAGCATCTAGCACAGATACGCAGTATTTT; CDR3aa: CATGLAEASSTDTQYF
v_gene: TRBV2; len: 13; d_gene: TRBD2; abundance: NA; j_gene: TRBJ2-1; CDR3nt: TGTGCCAGCAACCGGGAGGGACACAATGAGCAGTTCTTC; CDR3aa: CASNREGHNEQFF
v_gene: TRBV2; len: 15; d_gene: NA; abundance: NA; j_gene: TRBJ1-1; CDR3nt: TGTGCCAGCAGTGAGCCCCAGGAATGGGACACTGAAGCTTTCTTT; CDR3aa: CASSEPQEWDTEAFF
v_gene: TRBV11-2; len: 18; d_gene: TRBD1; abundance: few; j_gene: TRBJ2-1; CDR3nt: TGTGCCAGCAGCCCTGGCGGCCGGGGACAGGGAACGTACAATGAGCAGTTCTTC; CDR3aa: CASSPGGRGQGTYNEQFF
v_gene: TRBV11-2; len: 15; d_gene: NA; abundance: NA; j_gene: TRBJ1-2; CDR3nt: TGTGCCAGCAGCTTAGCAGCGGGGAACTACTATGGCTACACCTTC; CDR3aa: CASSLAAGNYYGYTF
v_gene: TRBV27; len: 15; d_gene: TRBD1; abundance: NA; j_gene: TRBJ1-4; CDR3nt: TGTGCCAGCAGACCCACACGGACAGGGGTTGAAAAACTGTTTTTT; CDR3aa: CASRPTRTGVEKLFF
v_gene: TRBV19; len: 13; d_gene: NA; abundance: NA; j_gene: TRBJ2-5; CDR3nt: TGTGCCAGTAGTCGCGATATCGCAGAGACCCAGTACTTC; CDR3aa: CASSRDIAETQYF
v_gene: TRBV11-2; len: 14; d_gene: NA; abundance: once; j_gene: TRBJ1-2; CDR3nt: TGTGCCAGCAGCTTAGATCCCGGGGCCTCGCGGTACACCTTC; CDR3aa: CASSLDPGASRYTF
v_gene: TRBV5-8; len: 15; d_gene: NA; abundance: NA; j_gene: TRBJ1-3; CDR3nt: TGTGCCAGCAGCTTGGCCGGCACCTCTGGAAACACCATATATTTT; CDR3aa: CASSLAGTSGNTIYF
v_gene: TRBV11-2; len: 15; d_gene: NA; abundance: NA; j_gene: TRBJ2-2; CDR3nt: TGTGCCAGCAGAATAAGGGGGGATAGCACCGGGGAGCTGTTTTTT; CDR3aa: CASRIRGDSTGELFF
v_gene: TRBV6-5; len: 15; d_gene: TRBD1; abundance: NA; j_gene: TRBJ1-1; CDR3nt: TGTGCCAGCAGCTATCTAGGGGGCGCGAGGACTGAAGCTTTCTTT; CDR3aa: CASSYLGGARTEAFF
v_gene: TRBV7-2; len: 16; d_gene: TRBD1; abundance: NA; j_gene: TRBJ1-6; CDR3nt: TGTGCCAGCAGCTTAACTACAGGGGTCTATAATTCACCCCTCCACTTT; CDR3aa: CASSLTTGVYNSPLHF
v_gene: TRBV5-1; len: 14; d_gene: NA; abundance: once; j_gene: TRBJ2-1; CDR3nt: TGCGCCAGCAGCTTGGAGGCGGCGAACAATGAGCAGTTCTTC; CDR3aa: CASSLEAANNEQFF
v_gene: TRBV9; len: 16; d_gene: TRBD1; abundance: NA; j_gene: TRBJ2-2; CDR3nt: TGTGCCAGCAGCCCGTCCGGGACAGGGGGTGCCGGGGAGCTGTTTTTT; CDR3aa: CASSPSGTGGAGELFF
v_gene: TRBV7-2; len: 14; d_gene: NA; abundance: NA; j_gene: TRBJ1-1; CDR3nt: TGTGCCAGCAGCCCGGGCGGGACACTTAAGGGGGCTTTCTTT; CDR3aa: CASSPGGTLKGAFF
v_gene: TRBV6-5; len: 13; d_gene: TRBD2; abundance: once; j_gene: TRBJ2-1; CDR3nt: TGTGCCAGCAAGCGGGGGAATAACAATGAGCAGTTCTTC; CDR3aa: CASKRGNNNEQFF
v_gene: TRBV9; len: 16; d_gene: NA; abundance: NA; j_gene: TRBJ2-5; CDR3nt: TGTGCCAGCAGCGTAGGCGCATTACTGAATCAAGAGACCCAGTACTTC; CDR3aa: CASSVGALLNQETQYF
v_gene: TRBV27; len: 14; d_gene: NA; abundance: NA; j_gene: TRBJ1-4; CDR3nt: TGTGCCAGCAGGGCTGAAGGCGGAAATGAAAAACTGTTTTTT; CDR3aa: CASRAEGGNEKLFF
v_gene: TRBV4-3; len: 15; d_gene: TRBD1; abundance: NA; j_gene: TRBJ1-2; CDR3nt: TGCGCCAGCAGCCACATCGACAGGGACGGCGGTGGCTACACCTTC; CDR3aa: CASSHIDRDGGGYTF
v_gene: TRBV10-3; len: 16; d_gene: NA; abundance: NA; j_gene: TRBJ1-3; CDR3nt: TGTGCCATCAGCCAGCTGGGGGGAGAATCAGGAAACACCATATATTTT; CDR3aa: CAISQLGGESGNTIYF
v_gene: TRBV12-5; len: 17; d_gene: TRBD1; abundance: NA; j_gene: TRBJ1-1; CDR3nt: TGTGCTAGTGTCCTGCAGGGGACAGGGGGCCGGTGGACTGAAGCTTTCTTT; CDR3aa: CASVLQGTGGRWTEAFF
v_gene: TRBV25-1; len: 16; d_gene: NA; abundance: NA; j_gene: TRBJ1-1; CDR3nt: TGTGCCAGCAGTGCGTCGCACGTAGGGCTGAACACTGAAGCTTTCTTT; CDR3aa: CASSASHVGLNTEAFF
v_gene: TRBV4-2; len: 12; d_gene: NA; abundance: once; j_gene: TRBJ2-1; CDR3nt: TGTGCCAGCAGCCAAGCTTTAGATGAGCAGTTCTTC; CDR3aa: CASSQALDEQFF
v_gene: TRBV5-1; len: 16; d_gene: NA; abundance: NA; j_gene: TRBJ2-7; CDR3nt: TGCGCCAGCAGCTTGGACGTCGGACAGAGAGTTTACGAGCAGTACTTC; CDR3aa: CASSLDVGQRVYEQYF
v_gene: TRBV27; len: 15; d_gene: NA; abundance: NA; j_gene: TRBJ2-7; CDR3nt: TGTGCCAGCAGTCGCAGTGAGACTAGCTCCTACGAGCAGTACTTC; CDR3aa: CASSRSETSSYEQYF
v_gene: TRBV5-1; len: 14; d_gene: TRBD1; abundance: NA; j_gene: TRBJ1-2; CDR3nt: TGCGCCAGCAGCTTGGGGGGACAGCGCTATGGCTACACCTTC; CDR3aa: CASSLGGQRYGYTF
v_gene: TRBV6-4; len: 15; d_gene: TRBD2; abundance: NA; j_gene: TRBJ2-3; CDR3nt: TGTGCCAGCAGTGACCTAGCGGGGGGCACAGATACGCAGTATTTT; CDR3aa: CASSDLAGGTDTQYF
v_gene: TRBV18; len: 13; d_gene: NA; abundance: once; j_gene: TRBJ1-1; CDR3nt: TGTGCCAGCTCACCACAGGGTAGCACTGAAGCTTTCTTT; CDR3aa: CASSPQGSTEAFF
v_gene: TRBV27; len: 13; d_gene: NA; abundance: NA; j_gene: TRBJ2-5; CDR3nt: TGTGCCAGCAGCCGACTAGGGGGTGAGACCCAGTACTTC; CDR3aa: CASSRLGGETQYF
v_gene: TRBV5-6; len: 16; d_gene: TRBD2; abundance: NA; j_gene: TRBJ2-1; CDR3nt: TGTGCCAGCAGCTTGGAGCGGGGGAACACCTACAATGAGCAGTTCTTC; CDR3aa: CASSLERGNTYNEQFF
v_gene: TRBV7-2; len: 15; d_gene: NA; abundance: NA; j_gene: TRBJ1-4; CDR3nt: TGTGCCAGCAGCTGGTCCGGGGCCCGGGGTGAAAAACTGTTTTTT; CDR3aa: CASSWSGARGEKLFF
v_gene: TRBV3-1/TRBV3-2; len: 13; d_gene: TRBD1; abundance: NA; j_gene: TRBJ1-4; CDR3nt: TGTGCCAGCAGCCAAAAGGGACAGGAAAAACTGTTTTTT; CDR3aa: CASSQKGQEKLFF
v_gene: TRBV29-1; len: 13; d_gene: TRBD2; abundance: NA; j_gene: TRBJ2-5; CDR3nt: TGCAGCGCCGTTCTAGCGGGAGGAGAGACCCAGTACTTC; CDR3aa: CSAVLAGGETQYF
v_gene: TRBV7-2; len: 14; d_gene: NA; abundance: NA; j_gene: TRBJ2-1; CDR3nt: TGTGCCAGCAGCTTATTGACTTCGGGGAATGAGCAGTTCTTC; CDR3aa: CASSLLTSGNEQFF